The sample holds a few counts of the clone carrying this TCR beta chain. How the authors handled the data: Reference gene primer amplification in the assay estimated nucleated cell counts. The protocol was immunoSEQ multiplex PCR, while the TCRdb copy is restricted to in-frame clones and leaves out a portion. V and J calls and clone size come straight from that table; D and trimming were deduced from the DNA. The profile shows 45,000 to 55,000 clones, about 87% of them singletons. The sample is drawn from a study of blood T cell repertoires in COVID-19. Study as a whole: T cells, B-cell-depleted T cells, or PBMCs provided the cDNA or gDNA that served as material.

This CDR3 region has 14 residues. V was clipped by 1 base and J by 11 bases; unmatched bases: 6. CDR1 and CDR2 (germline): LNHNV, YYDKDF (reference sequence). The receptor was isolated from a man aged 80 or over with acute or convalescent COVID-19. Sequencing used peripheral blood. V gene TRBV15 combines with J gene TRBJ1-4, with 8 positions matching TRBD1. This CDR3 is CATSRGGQAEKLFF. In nucleotides, the CDR3 is TGTGCCACCAGCAGAGGGGGACAGGCTGAGAAACTGTTTTTT.